This T cell receptor beta chain was identified during a study of blood T cell repertoires in COVID-19. For the study at large: Collection of acute and convalescent COVID-19 samples took place in the United States, Italy and Spain. T cells, B-cell-depleted T cells, or PBMCs provided the cDNA or gDNA that served as material.

Methods used by the authors: Amplifying reference gene primers gave estimates of nucleated cell counts. TCRdb's table, derived via immunoSEQ multiplex PCR, lists solely in-frame clones and lacks some. D and trimming were read from the DNA, whereas the V and J calls and clone size are those reported in that table. Of tens of thousands of clones in the sample, about 90% were seen once. The CDR3 covers 14 residues. The J segment lost 0 bases and the V segment lost 5 bases, leaving 4 bases of the junction unmatched. CDR1 is GTSNPN and CDR2 is SVGIG in the germline V gene (reference sequence). The sequenced sample consisted of peripheral blood. The gene calls are TRBV30 and TRBJ1-5, with 7 bases fitting TRBD1. This TCR was sampled from a man between 65 and 80 years old with active COVID-19. CDR3 protein: CAWSDRVSNQPQHF. The CDR3 DNA sequence: TGTGCCTGGTCCGACAGGGTTAGCAATCAGCCCCAGCATTTT. Supplemented by reference TRBV30 and TRBJ1-5, the full variable domain reads SQTIHQWPATLVQPVGSPLSLECTVEGTSNPNLYWYRQAAGRGLQLLFYSVGIGQISSEVPQNLSASRPQDRQFILSSKKLLLSDSGFYLCAWSDRVSNQPQHFGDGTRLSIL.